The 27 T cell receptor beta chains presented below share a single source sample, sequenced in a study of blood T cell repertoires in COVID-19. TCRdb's copy holds only in-frame clones and misses some; the assay was immunoSEQ multiplex PCR. Of some 260,000 clones listed, just under 85% are singletons. Sequenced material: peripheral blood. Receptor source: a man aged 80 or over with acute or convalescent COVID-19.

The chain links TRBV9 to TRBJ1-1; D remains ambiguous. V lost 4 bases, J lost 3 bases, and 16 bases lay in between. This CDR3 contains 15 residues. Germline V gene lookup returns CDR1 SGDLS and CDR2 YYNGEE. CDR3 sequence reads: CASSSERASDTEAFF. CDR3 sequence (DNA): TGTGCCAGCAGCTCAGAGCGGGCAAGTGACACTGAAGCTTTCTTT.

This rearrangement joins TRBV3-1 (or the pseudogene TRBV3-2) to TRBJ2-5; TRBD2 aligns across 10 bases. Germline loops: CDR1 LGHDT, CDR2 YNNKEL (reference sequence). With 2 bases clipped from V and 5 bases from J, the junction kept 5 bases outside the gene matches. The CDR3 has 15 residues. The DNA for the CDR3 is TGTGCCAGCAGCCAACTAGCGGGAGAATGGGAGACCCAGTACTTC. It translates to CASSQLAGEWETQYF.

Only one count was recorded for this clone. The V call is TRBV30, the J call TRBJ1-2; 7 bases match TRBD1. J was trimmed by 4 bases and V by 3 bases; bases with no gene match: 8. Germline V gene sequence: CDR1 GTSNPN, CDR2 SVGIG (reference sequence). This CDR3 comprises 14 residues. CDR3 loop: CAWRSNRGLYGYTF. As DNA, the CDR3 is TGTGCCTGGAGATCGAACAGGGGTCTCTATGGCTACACCTTC.

This chain links TRBV18 with TRBJ1-4, with unresolved D. Germline values: CDR1 KGHSH, CDR2 LQKENI. The CDR3 consists of 15 residues. Trimming pared 1 base from V and 8 bases from J, leaving 14 bases between. The CDR3 nucleotides are TGTGCCAGCTCACCACAGAACACTAGACGGGAAAAACTGTTTTTT. Its translation: CASSPQNTRREKLFF.

This clone was seen once. The rearrangement joins TRBV2 to TRBJ2-1; D might be TRBD1 (6 bases). The CDR3 consists of 15 residues. Trimming pared 6 bases from V and 2 bases from J, leaving 14 bases between. Germline V gives CDR1 SNHLY, CDR2 FYNNEI. CDR3 bases: TGTGCCAGCAGGGACAGTGACGGAGCCTACAATGAGCAGTTCTTC. Encoded protein: CASRDSDGAYNEQFF.

V and J are TRBV6-1 and TRBJ1-2, with unresolved D. There are 18 residues in the CDR3. Trimming cost V 1 base and J 4 bases, with 22 bases left between them. Per germline, CDR1 MNHNS and CDR2 SASEGT. The CDR3 bases are TGTGCCAGCAGTGAAGACAGCGGAGATCTTCACATTGGCTATGGCTACACCTTC. As protein: CASSEDSGDLHIGYGYTF.

In its sample, this clone was seen a few times. This chain connects TRBV2 to TRBJ2-7, with D possibly TRBD1 on 5 matching bases. Deletions cut 0 bases from V and 0 bases from J, with 9 bases between. Germline CDR1 reads SNHLY; CDR2 reads FYNNEI. The CDR3 consists of 15 residues. CDR3 nucleotides: TGTGCCAGCAGTGAAGCTCCAGGGCCCTCCTACGAGCAGTACTTC. Translating gives CASSEAPGPSYEQYF.

The gene calls are TRBV7-2 and TRBJ2-1, with 15 bases fitting TRBD2. CDR1 SGHTA and CDR2 FQGNSA come from the germline V gene. Trimming took 5 bases from V and 3 from J; bases not matched to a gene: 8. The CDR3 spans 18 residues. CDR3 DNA: TGTGCCAGCAGCCCCCGGACTAGCGGGAGGGCCTACTACAATGAGCAGTTCTTC. As protein: CASSPRTSGRAYYNEQFF.

The chain joins TRBV5-1 to TRBJ2-2; 8 bases agree with TRBD1. After removal of 5 bases from V and 3 bases from J, the junction contained 0 bases not matched to a gene. The CDR3 is made up of 13 amino acids. CDR1 is SGHRS, CDR2 YFSETQ, per germline. CDR3 region: CASRDRDTGELFF. In DNA form, the CDR3 reads TGCGCCAGCAGGGACAGGGACACCGGGGAGCTGTTTTTT.

The V and J genes are TRBV5-1 and TRBJ1-2; 7 bases match TRBD1. There are 14 residues in the CDR3. V trimming: 0 bases; J trimming: 7 bases; junction bases outside the gene matches: 6. The germline V gene encodes CDR1 SGHRS and CDR2 YFSETQ. The CDR3 here is CASSLGQGDGGYTF. As DNA, the CDR3 is TGCGCCAGCAGCTTGGGACAGGGAGACGGTGGCTACACCTTC.

This clone was counted only a few times. The rearrangement uses TRBV5-1 and TRBJ1-2, with a tentative D call TRBD1 (6 bases). V was pared by 5 bases and J by 7 bases, with 21 bases between. This CDR3 is built from 15 residues. Germline loops: CDR1 SGHRS, CDR2 YFSETQ. CDR3: CASSVQGRVVGGYTF. The DNA of the CDR3 is TGCGCCAGCAGTGTACAGGGCAGGGTAGTTGGTGGCTACACCTTC.

This clone has just a few counts. V and J are TRBV5-6 and TRBJ1-3; weak D call: TRBD1 (5 bases). CDR1 SGHDT and CDR2 YYEEEE come from the germline V gene. Deletions cut 0 bases from V and 0 bases from J, with 13 bases between. The length of the CDR3 is 17 residues. CDR3 sequence (DNA): TGTGCCAGCAGCTTGGTAGGGGTATTGAGCTCTGGAAACACCATATATTTT. Translation: CASSLVGVLSSGNTIYF.

The chain carries TRBV6-4 and TRBJ2-3, with D possibly TRBD2 on 6 matching bases. Germline CDR1 reads MRHNA; CDR2 reads SNTAGT. The ends were cut back, 5 bases at V and 3 bases at J, with 24 bases in the middle. The CDR3 contains 18 residues. CDR3 protein: CASSRGRGSGRITDTQYF. DNA of the CDR3: TGTGCCAGCAGTCGAGGGAGAGGGTCCGGGAGAATAACAGATACGCAGTATTTT.

The rearrangement links TRBV3-1 (or the pseudogene TRBV3-2) to TRBJ2-7, with a weak D call TRBD2 (6 bases). Germline CDR1 and CDR2: LGHDT and YNNKEL (reference sequence). V was trimmed by 4 bases and J by 2 bases, leaving 18 bases between them. CDR3 length: 16 residues. The CDR3 DNA reads TGTGCCAGCAGCCCCTCCTGGGGCGGGGAAGCCTACGAGCAGTACTTC. Translation gives CASSPSWGGEAYEQYF.

The chain is built from TRBV19 and TRBJ2-1; 7 bases are a match to TRBD2. After removal of 5 bases from V and 2 bases from J, the junction contained 12 bases not matched to a gene. CDR3 size: 17 residues. Germline V gives CDR1 LNHDA, CDR2 SQIVND (reference sequence). The CDR3 DNA reads as TGTGCCAGTAGTCCCATCCCGGCTAGCGGTACCTACAATGAGCAGTTCTTC. Amino acid sequence: CASSPIPASGTYNEQFF.

The gene calls are TRBV12-5 and TRBJ1-1; tentatively, D is TRBD1 (5 bases). The CDR3 consists of 16 residues. Germline assignment: CDR1 LGHNT and CDR2 FRNRAP. The V end was cut by 0 bases, the J end by 5 bases, with 16 bases between. DNA of the CDR3: TGTGCTAGTGGTTTGGTATTGGGGATGGGGGGGACTGAAGCTTTCTTT. Its translation is CASGLVLGMGGTEAFF.

The J gene is TRBJ2-5, the V gene TRBV27; D may be TRBD1 (6 bases). The germline V and J ends were trimmed by 5 bases and 5 bases, with 15 bases remaining between them. The V gene's germline CDR1 is MNHEY and CDR2 SMNVEV (reference sequence). This CDR3 is built from 14 residues. CDR3 sequence reads: CASSANRVRETQYF. The CDR3 region has the DNA TGTGCCAGCAGTGCTAACAGGGTACGGGAGACCCAGTACTTC.

The chain employs TRBV28 and TRBJ2-7, with D unclear. This CDR3 region has 12 residues. CDR1 is MDHEN and CDR2 is SYDVKM in the germline V gene. The V end was cut by 8 bases, the J end by 7 bases, with 15 bases between. CDR3 residues: CASLGTTREQYF. CDR3 sequence (DNA): TGTGCCAGCCTCGGCACAACGAGGGAGCAGTACTTC.

This clone appeared once. The chain employs TRBV24-1 and TRBJ1-2; D not certain. Per germline, CDR1 KGHDR and CDR2 SFDVKD. This CDR3 is 12 amino acids long. The ends were cut back, 3 bases at V and 7 bases at J, with 8 bases in the middle. This CDR3 is CATSDTAGGYTF. In DNA form, the CDR3 reads TGTGCCACCAGTGATACCGCGGGTGGCTACACCTTC.

This clone showed up just a few times. The chain employs TRBV6-6 and TRBJ1-5; 9 bases are shared with TRBD1. The germline V gene encodes CDR1 MNHNY and CDR2 SVGAGI (reference sequence). The CDR3 totals 14 residues. J lost 5 bases, V lost 6 bases, and 5 bases had no gene match. Here the CDR3 reads CASRTDRGDQPQHF. The CDR3 bases are TGTGCCAGCAGAACGGACAGGGGAGATCAGCCCCAGCATTTT.

The chain employs TRBV2 and TRBJ1-2; D gene ambiguous. Trimming took 9 bases from V and 2 from J, leaving 16 bases between them. The CDR3 is 14 amino acids. Germline CDR1 reads SNHLY; CDR2 reads FYNNEI. The CDR3 bases are TGTGCCAGTAGAATCCCAGGCTGGAACTATGGCTACACCTTC. Translating it yields CASRIPGWNYGYTF. The full variable domain, completed using reference TRBV2 and TRBJ1-2, is EPEVTQTPSHQVTQMGQEVILRCVPISNHLYFYWYRQILGQKVEFLVSFYNNEISEKSEIFDDQFSVERPDGSNFTLKIRSTKLEDSAMYFCASRIPGWNYGYTFGSGTRLTVV.

The rearrangement links TRBV5-1 to TRBJ2-7, with 11 bases identical to TRBD1. The length of the CDR3 is 16 residues. The germline V gene encodes CDR1 SGHRS and CDR2 YFSETQ. V shed 0 bases, J shed 6 bases, and the junction held 8 bases outside the gene matches. The CDR3 DNA is TGCGCCAGCAGCTTGGCCGCCGGGACAGGGGGGTCCGAGCAGTACTTC. It specifies CASSLAAGTGGSEQYF.

The chain has TRBV7-2 and TRBJ1-1; 7 bases agree with TRBD1. The junction had 9 bases not matched to a gene; V was cut back by 7 bases and J by 4 bases. Germline CDR1 reads SGHTA; CDR2 reads FQGNSA. This CDR3 has 14 residues. The CDR3 nucleotides are TGTGCCAGCAATACACAGGGGATGAGCACTGAAGCTTTCTTT. Its translation is CASNTQGMSTEAFF.

This sequence joins TRBV29-1 and TRBJ1-1; 10 bases line up with TRBD1. With V trimmed by 7 bases and J by 2 bases, 13 bases remained unmatched. There are 16 residues in the CDR3. Germline CDR1 is SQVTM and CDR2 is ANQGSEA. The CDR3 region is CSARSGTGAVNTEAFF. The DNA for the CDR3 is TGCAGCGCTCGGTCCGGGACAGGGGCCGTAAACACTGAAGCTTTCTTT.

V and J are TRBV24-1 and TRBJ2-2, with TRBD1 matching over 8 bases. The CDR3 spans 15 residues. Trimming cost V 5 bases and J 5 bases; bases outside gene matches: 6. Germline V gene lookup returns CDR1 KGHDR and CDR2 SFDVKD. The CDR3 DNA reads TGTGCCACCAGTGCACGGGACAGGTGGACCGGGGAGCTGTTTTTT. It specifies CATSARDRWTGELFF.

This chain joins TRBV6-5 and TRBJ1-1, with D perhaps matching TRBD1 (6 bases). The CDR3 covers 13 residues. CDR1 and CDR2 (germline): MNHEY, SVGAGI. The V and J ends lost 6 bases and 1 base respectively, with 9 bases between them. In DNA, the CDR3 is TGTGCCAGCAGGTCGACAGGGAACACTGAAGCTTTCTTT. This gives the protein CASRSTGNTEAFF.

The chain links TRBV2 to TRBJ1-5; 12 positions agree with TRBD1. The CDR3 extends over 17 amino acids. V lost 5 bases, J lost 2 bases, and 7 bases stayed unmatched. The germline V gene has CDR1 SNHLY and CDR2 FYNNEI. CDR3 in amino acids: CASSPGQGARGNQPQHF. CDR3 bases: TGTGCCAGCAGTCCGGGACAGGGGGCGCGAGGCAATCAGCCCCAGCATTTT. The entire variable domain, with the rest obtained from reference TRBV2 and TRBJ1-5, is as follows: EPEVTQTPSHQVTQMGQEVILRCVPISNHLYFYWYRQILGQKVEFLVSFYNNEISEKSEIFDDQFSVERPDGSNFTLKIRSTKLEDSAMYFCASSPGQGARGNQPQHFGDGTRLSIL.